This TCR beta chain originates from a study of cytomegalovirus exposure and HLA in healthy donors. V was trimmed by 0 bases and J by 2 bases, leaving 11 bases between them. CDR1 and CDR2 (germline): GTSNPN, SVGIG (reference sequence). The CDR3 runs 15 residues. This clone has a single count. Use of 60 Vbeta and 13 Jbeta primers characterized the PCR. The method was immunoSEQ multiplex PCR; TCRdb's version includes in-frame clones alone and lacks a portion of them. The sample shows around 210,000 clones, roughly 73% of them seen only once. This clonotype originated in a boy aged 5-17 years in good health and CMV-seronegative. The specimen sequenced was PBMCs. This chain links TRBV30 with TRBJ2-1; D is perhaps TRBD2 (6 bases). The CDR3 DNA follows: TGTGCCTGGAGTGTACGCGGGGTGCCCTACAATGAGCAGTTCTTC. Translating it yields CAWSVRGVPYNEQFF.